Sequencing of this TCR beta chain was carried out in a study of shared clonotypes between healthy human individuals. General study results and limits: Naive CD4 clonotypes were shared across several donors at 4% to 5%.

The germline CDR1 and CDR2 sequences are ENHRY and SYGVKD. The length of the CDR3 is 15 residues. Once extracted for a subset, genomic DNA was divided evenly among several immunoSEQ plates. Profiling relied on immunoSEQ multiplex PCR, and the TCRdb table lists in-frame clones only, not all of them. This table has roughly 700,000 clones, 74% appearing once. Concerning this clone itself: Its antigen is not identified. At one of its ends the junction is not consistent with the germline gene, which may arise from a read error.

The sequenced sample was memory CD4+ T cells sorted from blood. Subset described: CD45RA-negative fraction. The gene calls are TRBV10-3 and TRBJ2-5; D perhaps matches TRBD1 (6 bases). The TCR was taken from a woman younger than 45 in good health. CDR3 loop: CAVSRGNRAEETQYF. CDR3 nucleotides: TGTGCCGTCAGCCGGGGAAACAGGGCCGAAGAGACCCAGTACTTC.